Shown below are 8 T cell receptor beta chains from a single sample sequenced in a study of response to subunit inactivated influenza vaccine. Each CDR3 protein is one row after TCRdb ran MiXCR on the RT-PCR reads. Of 610,000 or so distinct CDR3 sequences detected, around 15% appear once; the ten largest clones hold approximately 12%. The specimen comprised PBMCs from blood, sampled less than 13 days after vaccination. All receptors come from a man aged 45-65 years who received an inactivated influenza vaccine.

The rearrangement joins TRBV12-3 or TRBV12-4 to TRBJ2-2, with a weak D call TRBD1 (6 bases). Trimming took off 6 bases at V and 7 bases at J, with 12 bases between the two ends. This CDR3 region has 13 residues. The CDR3 sequence is CASRQGLGGELFF. In DNA form, the CDR3 reads TGTGCCAGCAGACAGGGATTGGGCGGGGAGCTGTTTTTT.

The sample holds a few counts of this clonotype. At one of its ends the junction is not consistent with the germline gene, which may arise from a read error. The chain recombines TRBV10-3 with TRBJ1-4; weak D call: TRBD1 (5 bases). The CDR3 covers 14 residues. Germline assignment: CDR1 ENHRY and CDR2 SYGVKD. The CDR3 loop reads CAISERDRGEKLFF. CDR3 bases: TGTGCCATCAGTGAGCGAGACAGAGGGGAAAAACTGTTTTTC.

The chain couples TRBV2 to TRBJ2-7, with 9 bases that match TRBD1. After removal of 5 bases from V and 7 bases from J, the junction contained 9 bases not matched to a gene. The germline V gene encodes CDR1 SNHLY and CDR2 FYNNEI. CDR3 size: 14 residues. The CDR3 coding sequence is TGTGCCAGCAGTTGGGACAGGGACACTGTAGAGCAGTACTTC. It yields the protein CASSWDRDTVEQYF.

CDR3 loop: CASSKVRRQELSYEQYF. In DNA, the CDR3 is TGTGCCAGCAGCAAAGTCCGCAGACAGGAACTCTCCTACGAGCAGTACTTC. This sequence joins TRBV21-1 and TRBJ2-7; TRBD1 was called by the table and not checked on the DNA. TRBV21-1 is recorded as a pseudogene. The CDR3 totals 17 residues.

This clonotype was counted a few times. This chain connects TRBV4-1 to TRBJ2-2; 8 nucleotides align to TRBD2. The CDR3 is 16 residues long. The trim removed 2 bases at V and 1 base at J, leaving 3 bases unmatched. CDR1 is MGHRA, CDR2 YSYEKL, per germline. CDR3 region: CASSQRSGGNTGELFF. CDR3 nucleotide sequence: TGCGCCAGCAGCCAACGCAGCGGGGGGAACACCGGGGAGCTGTTTTTT.

The rearrangement joins TRBV12-3 or TRBV12-4 to TRBJ2-7; 10 nucleotides line up with TRBD2. The CDR3 runs 14 residues. The ends lost 8 bases at V and 5 bases at J; junction bases unmatched: 9. Here the CDR3 reads CASGISGGTDEQYF. Written as DNA, the CDR3 is TGTGCCAGCGGGATTAGCGGGGGGACGGACGAGCAGTACTTC.

The chain recombines TRBV19 with TRBJ2-2; TRBD1 matches at 8 bases. Looked up from germline, CDR1 is LNHDA and CDR2 is SQIVND (reference sequence). This CDR3 has 15 amino acids. J was trimmed by 5 bases and V by 7 bases; bases with no gene match: 9. In DNA, the CDR3 is TGTGCCAGTAAAGCAGGGGGCGCGAGTACCGGGGAGCTGTTTTTT. As protein: CASKAGGASTGELFF.

The table lists this clonotype with a few counts. The V call is TRBV28, the J call TRBJ2-5; 8 bases map to TRBD2. Germline V lookup: CDR1 MDHEN, CDR2 SYDVKM. V shed 5 bases, J shed 5 bases, and the junction held 10 bases outside the gene matches. The CDR3 contains 15 residues. The CDR3 loop is CASSALSGDRETQYF. CDR3 DNA sequence: TGTGCCAGCAGTGCCCTTAGCGGGGACCGGGAGACCCAGTACTTC.